The rows below give T cell receptor beta chains drawn from one sample of a study of shared clonotypes between healthy human individuals. TCRdb's copy holds only in-frame clones and misses some; the assay was immunoSEQ multiplex PCR. The data show over a million clones, approximately 80% seen once. Sequencing was carried out using memory CD4+ T cells from PBMCs. The receptors stem from a man aged 18 to 29 in good health. Some clones in this sample may be carry-over from other donors' samples. Each CDR3 is given with its conserved first and last residue. A D gene is named only where the DNA matches it firmly. Size is stated for part of the rows, as once, few or many counts, or as a class when the clone is expanded.

V gene	D gene	clone size	J gene	CDR3 DNA	CDR3 protein
TRBV7-9	TRBD2	.	TRBJ2-4	TGTGCCAGCAGCCCTAGGACTAGCGGGGGGTTACAAAACATTCAGTACTTC	CASSPRTSGGLQNIQYF
TRBV6-1	.	.	TRBJ1-5	TGTGCCAGCAGTGTGGTAAGGCCCCAATATAGCAATCAGCCCCAGCATTTT	CASSVVRPQYSNQPQHF
TRBV11-2	.	few	TRBJ2-3	TGTGCCAGCAGCTTAGATTCGTACAGCACAGATACGCAGTATTTT	CASSLDSYSTDTQYF
TRBV10-1	.	.	TRBJ2-4	TGCGCCAGCAGTGAGAAAAACATTCAGTACTTC	CASSEKNIQYF
TRBV5-4	.	.	TRBJ1-2	TGTGCCAGCAGCTTGGCCCCAGCGGGTGGCTACACCTTC	CASSLAPAGGYTF
TRBV4-1	.	.	TRBJ1-2	TGCGCCAGCAGCCTAATGTGGAGGACAGCAGACTATGGCTACACCTTC	CASSLMWRTADYGYTF
TRBV7-8	TRBD2	.	TRBJ2-1	TGTGCCAGCAGCCGGACTAGCTTGAGCTCCTACAATGAGCAGTTCTTC	CASSRTSLSSYNEQFF
TRBV11-3	TRBD1	.	TRBJ2-2	TGTGCCAGCAGCTTAGGTGGACAGGCCGGGGAGCTGTTTTTT	CASSLGGQAGELFF
TRBV6-5	TRBD2	.	TRBJ2-7	TGTGCCAGCAGGCGCACTAGCGGGAGCTCCTACGAGCAGTACTTC	CASRRTSGSSYEQYF
TRBV19	.	.	TRBJ2-3	TGTGCCAGTAGTCTACGCGCAGATACGCAGTATTTT	CASSLRADTQYF
TRBV7-3	TRBD1	.	TRBJ1-1	TGTGCCAGCAGCTCTCAGGGGGCTGACACTGAAGCTTTCTTT	CASSSQGADTEAFF
TRBV5-1	TRBD2	.	TRBJ2-5	TGCGCCAGCAGCTCCGCCGGGACTAGTCAAGAGACCCAGTACTTC	CASSSAGTSQETQYF
TRBV5-4	TRBD2	.	TRBJ2-1	TGTGCCAGCAGCTTGGGAGGACTAGCGGCGGTTGAGCAGTTCTTC	CASSLGGLAAVEQFF
TRBV28	.	once	TRBJ1-6	TGTGCCAGCAGTTTGTCCGATGGGAACTCCTATAATTCACCCCTCCACTTT	CASSLSDGNSYNSPLHF
TRBV18	TRBD1	.	TRBJ1-4	TGTGCCAGCTCACCCAATTTGACAGGGGCTAATGAAAAACTGTTTTTT	CASSPNLTGANEKLFF
TRBV4-2	.	few	TRBJ1-1	TGTGCCAGCAGCCAGGAGCTCTCTCTACAGAACACTGAAGCTTTCTTT	CASSQELSLQNTEAFF
TRBV18	.	few	TRBJ1-3	TGTGCCAGCTCACCGAGTTCGGGCTCTGGAAACACCATATATTTT	CASSPSSGSGNTIYF
TRBV27	TRBD1	.	TRBJ1-2	TGTGCCAGCAGTCCCCGGGACAGTGTTTATGGCTACACCTTC	CASSPRDSVYGYTF
TRBV9	.	.	TRBJ1-5	TGTGCCAGCAGCGTAGGTACGGGGCCCAGTCAGCCCCAGCATTTT	CASSVGTGPSQPQHF
TRBV4-1	TRBD2	.	TRBJ2-7	TGCGCCAGCAGCCAAGCGAACCTAGCGGGACCTTTCTACGAGCAGTACTTC	CASSQANLAGPFYEQYF
TRBV5-5	.	.	TRBJ1-1	TGTGCCAGCAGCTTGTTGGGAGTCCTGGACACTGAAGCTTTCTTT	CASSLLGVLDTEAFF
TRBV30	.	.	TRBJ1-4	TGTGCCTGGAGTATAGCTGCCCACGCAACTAATGAAAAACTGTCTTTT	CAWSIAAHATNEKLSF
TRBV7-2	TRBD2	few	TRBJ2-5	TGTGCCAGCAGCCCCCTAGCGGGAGAAGGAGAGACCCAGTACTTC	CASSPLAGEGETQYF
TRBV6-6	.	once	TRBJ1-3	TGTGCCAGCAGTTACGGCAGGGTCGTCTCTGGAAACACCATATATTTT	CASSYGRVVSGNTIYF
TRBV7-2	TRBD1	.	TRBJ1-3	TGTGCCAGCAGCCCCCACGGGACAGGGTCGAACACCATATATTTT	CASSPHGTGSNTIYF
TRBV28	TRBD2	.	TRBJ2-7	TGTGCCAGCAGTTTAAACCCTGCTAGCGGCTACGAGCAGTACTTC	CASSLNPASGYEQYF
TRBV11-1	.	once	TRBJ2-3	TGTGCCAGCAGATCTCGGGGGCTCCGGGCAGATACGCAGTATTTT	CASRSRGLRADTQYF
TRBV4-1	TRBD1	.	TRBJ1-4	TGCGCCAGCAGCCCACAGGGGGCAGCTAATGAAAAACTGTTTTTT	CASSPQGAANEKLFF
TRBV6-6	.	.	TRBJ1-3	TGTGCCAGCAGCCCTTCGGGGGGAAACACCATATATTTT	CASSPSGGNTIYF
TRBV18	.	.	TRBJ2-7	TGTGCCAGCTCACCCTCTCAGAGCTCCTACGAGCAGTACTTC	CASSPSQSSYEQYF
TRBV9	.	.	TRBJ2-7	TGTGCCAGCAGCGTAGTGGCTGACAGCTACGAGCAGTACTTC	CASSVVADSYEQYF
TRBV28	TRBD1	.	TRBJ2-7	TGTGCCAGCAGCCCTGCCGGGACAGGGATCTCCTACGAGCAGTACTTC	CASSPAGTGISYEQYF
TRBV7-9	.	.	TRBJ2-7	TGTGCCAGCAGCGGCTACGAGCAGTACTTC	CASSGYEQYF
TRBV11-2	TRBD1	.	TRBJ2-7	TGTGCCAGCAGCAAACTACAGGGGCCCTCCTACGAGCAGTACTTC	CASSKLQGPSYEQYF
TRBV4-2	.	.	TRBJ2-7	TGTGCCAGCAGCCAAGCGGGAGCCGGCTACGAGCAGTACTTC	CASSQAGAGYEQYF
TRBV6-5	.	.	TRBJ1-2	TGTGCCAGCAGTTACAGGGAAGGGTATGGCTACACCTTC	CASSYREGYGYTF
TRBV5-6	.	.	TRBJ1-3	TGTGCCAGCAGCCTGGGACCCAACTCTGGAAACACCATATATTTT	CASSLGPNSGNTIYF
TRBV5-1	.	.	TRBJ1-3	TGCGCCAGCAGCCTGGGGTCGGGCTCTGGAAACACCATATATTTT	CASSLGSGSGNTIYF
TRBV9	.	.	TRBJ2-1	TGTGCCAGCAGCGTAGCTAACGGCCCCTCCTACAATGAGCAGTTCTTC	CASSVANGPSYNEQFF
TRBV6-1	.	.	TRBJ1-5	TGTGCCAGCAGCTCTTTACCGGGGAATCAGCCCCAGCATTTT	CASSSLPGNQPQHF
TRBV4-1	TRBD1	.	TRBJ1-3	TGCGCCAGCAGCCAGAAACAGGGGGCAGTTGGAAACACCATATATTTT	CASSQKQGAVGNTIYF
TRBV2	.	.	TRBJ1-2	TGTGCCAGCAGTTTTCAATATGGCTACACCTTC	CASSFQYGYTF
TRBV2	TRBD1	.	TRBJ1-2	TGTGCCAGCACCACCTCTGGACAGGTGTCTGGCTACACCTTC	CASTTSGQVSGYTF
TRBV5-1	.	.	TRBJ2-5	TGCGCCAGCAGTTTTGGGACCGCGGGCAGGGAGACCCAGTACTTC	CASSFGTAGRETQYF
TRBV28	.	.	TRBJ1-2	TGTGCCAGCAGTTTATCGTCCGGGGGCCAGAGGGGCTACACCTTC	CASSLSSGGQRGYTF
TRBV7-2	.	once	TRBJ2-3	TGTGCCAGCAGCCTCGCGCGGGCAGATACGCAGTATTTT	CASSLARADTQYF
TRBV5-6	TRBD1	.	TRBJ2-5	TGTGCCAGCAGCCTGGGGCAGGGGGCTTGGGAGACCCAGTACTTC	CASSLGQGAWETQYF
TRBV28	.	.	TRBJ2-5	TGTGCCAGCAGTTTATTACGGTCAAAAGAGACCCAGTACTTC	CASSLLRSKETQYF
TRBV5-1	TRBD2	.	TRBJ2-2	TGCGCCAGCAGCCCCGGAAAAGCGGGAGGAAGCCCCGGGGAGCTGTTTTTT	CASSPGKAGGSPGELFF
TRBV7-3	.	.	TRBJ1-2	TGTGCCAGCAGCTCCCGGGGTCTTCGGGGGGGCGCGGATGGCTACACCTTC	CASSSRGLRGGADGYTF
TRBV18	.	.	TRBJ2-1	TGTGCCAGCTCACCCCCGGGGTTTGCGGCCAGTAACAATGAGCAGTTCTTC	CASSPPGFAASNNEQFF
TRBV5-1	TRBD1	.	TRBJ2-5	TGCGCCAGCACCTTGTCTACAGGGGACCAAGAGACCCAGTACTTC	CASTLSTGDQETQYF
TRBV19	.	.	TRBJ1-1	TGTGCCAGCCTAATGGATACTGAAGCTTTCTTT	CASLMDTEAFF
TRBV12-5	.	.	TRBJ2-5	TGTGCTAGTGCCAGGGGAGCGCAAGGAGAGACCCAGTACTTC	CASARGAQGETQYF
TRBV28	.	.	TRBJ2-1	TGTGCCAGCAGTTCGCAGACTCCGGGATCGGGACTCCCGGGCCAGTTCTTC	CASSSQTPGSGLPGQFF
TRBV12-5	.	.	TRBJ1-2	TGTGCTAGTGGTTTGATTACCGGGACATCTAGGGACTATGGCTACACCTTC	CASGLITGTSRDYGYTF
TRBV5-1	TRBD2	.	TRBJ2-5	TGCGCCAGCAGCTTGGTCCCTAGCGGGTCCCGGGGGGAGACCCAGTACTTC	CASSLVPSGSRGETQYF
TRBV5-6	.	.	TRBJ2-2	TGTGCCAGCAGCTCCCCCCCGGACACGAACACCGGGGAGCTGTTTTTT	CASSSPPDTNTGELFF
TRBV7-2	.	.	TRBJ2-3	TGTGCCAGCAGCCCCCGGGGGACCGTCACAGATACGCAGTATTTT	CASSPRGTVTDTQYF